The rows below give T cell receptor beta chains drawn from one sample of a study of a mutant IDH1 vaccine in newly diagnosed glioma. Sequencing was performed with immunoSEQ multiplex PCR; in TCRdb, only in-frame clones are kept and a portion is missing. The sample includes some 95,000 clones, around 80% of them seen just once. The specimen was PBMCs, collected from a glioma patient treated with radiotherapy, temozolomide or both. The receptors originated from a man aged 40-49 years with glioma. Each CDR3 is given with its conserved first and last residue. The D gene is left open where the match is weak. Clone sizes are given selectively: once, few, many, or a class where the clone is expanded.

d_gene: -; v_gene: TRBV4-2; j_gene: TRBJ1-2; abundance: -; CDR3aa: CASSLAWGLDYGYTF; CDR3nt: TGTGCCAGCAGCTTAGCGTGGGGGCTGGACTATGGCTACACCTTC
d_gene: -; v_gene: TRBV5-4; j_gene: TRBJ1-1; abundance: -; CDR3aa: CASSLSGFGNTEAFF; CDR3nt: TGTGCCAGCAGCTTGTCAGGGTTCGGGAACACTGAAGCTTTCTTT
d_gene: -; v_gene: TRBV6-5; j_gene: TRBJ1-3; abundance: -; CDR3aa: CASSYHTNSGNTIYF; CDR3nt: TGTGCCAGCAGTTACCACACGAACTCTGGAAACACCATATATTTT
d_gene: -; v_gene: TRBV6-1; j_gene: TRBJ1-5; abundance: once; CDR3aa: CASIPDRYSNQPQHF; CDR3nt: TGTGCCAGCATTCCAGACAGATATAGCAATCAGCCCCAGCATTTT
d_gene: -; v_gene: TRBV6-6; j_gene: TRBJ1-1; abundance: -; CDR3aa: CASGDATVLNTEAFF; CDR3nt: TGTGCCAGCGGGGATGCGACTGTGTTGAACACTGAAGCTTTCTTT
d_gene: TRBD2; v_gene: TRBV29-1; j_gene: TRBJ2-7; abundance: -; CDR3aa: CSVTGLAGGYEQYF; CDR3nt: TGCAGCGTTACCGGACTAGCGGGAGGGTACGAGCAGTACTTC
d_gene: TRBD2; v_gene: TRBV28; j_gene: TRBJ2-7; abundance: few; CDR3aa: CASSIIAGGPYEQYF; CDR3nt: TGTGCCAGCAGTATAATAGCGGGAGGGCCCTACGAGCAGTACTTC
d_gene: -; v_gene: TRBV7-8; j_gene: TRBJ2-1; abundance: -; CDR3aa: CASSLAGDLNEQFF; CDR3nt: TGTGCCAGCAGCTTAGCCGGAGACCTCAATGAGCAGTTCTTC
d_gene: -; v_gene: TRBV15; j_gene: TRBJ2-5; abundance: -; CDR3aa: CATSRVGPTKQTQYF; CDR3nt: TGTGCCACCAGCAGAGTGGGGCCTACTAAACAGACCCAGTACTTC
d_gene: -; v_gene: TRBV14; j_gene: TRBJ1-2; abundance: -; CDR3aa: CASSHDSLYGYTF; CDR3nt: TGTGCCAGCAGCCATGACAGCCTCTATGGCTACACCTTC
d_gene: TRBD1; v_gene: TRBV6-5; j_gene: TRBJ2-2; abundance: -; CDR3aa: CASRLQGTGELFF; CDR3nt: TGTGCCAGCAGGCTACAGGGGACCGGGGAGCTGTTTTTT
d_gene: -; v_gene: TRBV4-1; j_gene: TRBJ2-7; abundance: once; CDR3aa: CASSPRESYEQYF; CDR3nt: TGCGCCAGCAGCCCCCGGGAGTCCTACGAGCAGTACTTC
d_gene: -; v_gene: TRBV18; j_gene: TRBJ1-6; abundance: -; CDR3aa: CASSVEVAGSNSPLHF; CDR3nt: TGTGCCAGCTCAGTAGAAGTTGCAGGGAGCAATTCACCCCTCCACTTT
d_gene: -; v_gene: TRBV7-9; j_gene: TRBJ2-7; abundance: -; CDR3aa: CASSLDWPGAYEQYF; CDR3nt: TGTGCCAGCAGCTTAGATTGGCCTGGGGCCTACGAGCAGTACTTC
d_gene: -; v_gene: TRBV4-3; j_gene: TRBJ2-3; abundance: -; CDR3aa: CASSQEGPSWSDTQYF; CDR3nt: TGCGCCAGCAGCCAAGAAGGGCCATCGTGGTCAGATACGCAGTATTTT
d_gene: -; v_gene: TRBV30; j_gene: TRBJ2-3; abundance: few; CDR3aa: CAWSVMGTTDTQYF; CDR3nt: TGTGCCTGGAGTGTAATGGGGACCACAGATACGCAGTATTTT
d_gene: -; v_gene: TRBV28; j_gene: TRBJ2-7; abundance: -; CDR3aa: CASSLLVSYEQYF; CDR3nt: TGTGCCAGCAGTTTGCTTGTGTCCTACGAGCAGTACTTC
d_gene: -; v_gene: TRBV23-1; j_gene: TRBJ2-6; abundance: -; CDR3aa: CASSQTDRGSGANVLTF; CDR3nt: TGCGCCAGCAGTCAAACCGACCGAGGGTCTGGGGCCAACGTCCTGACTTTC
d_gene: -; v_gene: TRBV10-3; j_gene: TRBJ2-4; abundance: -; CDR3aa: CAATTDPKNIQYF; CDR3nt: TGTGCCGCGACGACAGATCCCAAAAACATTCAGTACTTC
d_gene: TRBD1; v_gene: TRBV14; j_gene: TRBJ1-2; abundance: -; CDR3aa: CASSQTNRGQGYTF; CDR3nt: TGTGCCAGCAGCCAGACCAACAGGGGCCAAGGCTACACCTTC
d_gene: TRBD1; v_gene: TRBV10-3; j_gene: TRBJ1-2; abundance: -; CDR3aa: CAIRTNRGNYGYTF; CDR3nt: TGTGCCATCAGGACAAACAGGGGAAACTATGGCTACACCTTC
d_gene: TRBD1; v_gene: TRBV30; j_gene: TRBJ2-3; abundance: -; CDR3aa: CAWSTGGTQYF; CDR3nt: TGTGCCTGGAGTACAGGGGGTACGCAGTATTTT
d_gene: -; v_gene: TRBV9; j_gene: TRBJ2-7; abundance: -; CDR3aa: CASSRGPTYEQYF; CDR3nt: TGTGCCAGCAGCAGGGGCCCAACCTACGAGCAGTACTTC
d_gene: TRBD1; v_gene: TRBV9; j_gene: TRBJ1-1; abundance: once; CDR3aa: CASSGEVQGANTEAFF; CDR3nt: TGTGCCAGCAGCGGGGAGGTACAGGGGGCGAACACTGAAGCTTTCTTT
d_gene: TRBD2; v_gene: TRBV6-4; j_gene: TRBJ2-1; abundance: -; CDR3aa: CASSIAGGRNEQFF; CDR3nt: TGTGCCAGCAGTATAGCGGGAGGGCGAAATGAGCAGTTCTTC
d_gene: TRBD2; v_gene: TRBV28; j_gene: TRBJ2-2; abundance: -; CDR3aa: CASSLIGLARDTGELFF; CDR3nt: TGTGCCAGCTCTCTAATTGGACTAGCAAGGGACACCGGGGAGCTGTTTTTT